Below, 25 T cell receptor beta chains from the same sample are listed, as sequenced in a study of ipilimumab plus nivolumab after autologous stem cell transplantation. Measured with immunoSEQ multiplex PCR; TCRdb has only the in-frame clones, and not every one. The sample has roughly 86,000 clones, under 85% seen once. Sample: PBMCs, taken in a trial of ipilimumab plus nivolumab as post-transplant consolidation. Receptor source: a male donor with diffuse large B-cell lymphoma.

The chain recombines TRBV5-4 with TRBJ2-5; D is undetermined. Between the trimmed V and J ends, which lost 2 bases and 1 base, there was a span of 9 bases. CDR3 length equals 14 residues. Germline CDR1 and CDR2: SGHNT and YYREEE (reference sequence). Written as DNA, the CDR3 is TGTGCCAGCAGCTTCTCCCAGCTCCAAGAGACCCAGTACTTC. Encoded protein: CASSFSQLQETQYF.

The V gene is TRBV27, the J gene TRBJ2-5; 10 bases align to TRBD1. The J call is uncertain, as TRBJ2-7 better fits the DNA end. Germline V CDR1 and CDR2: MNHEY, SMNVEV (reference sequence). The CDR3 runs 15 residues. The CDR3 nucleotides read TGTGCCAGCAGTCGGGACAGGGGTTCTACCTACGAGCAGTACTTC. Translating gives CASSRDRGSTYEQYF.

The genes are TRBV19 and TRBJ1-1; 8 bases agree with TRBD1. The germline CDR1 and CDR2 sequences are LNHDA and SQIVND (reference sequence). The CDR3 spans 16 residues. V shed 4 bases and J 7 bases; nucleotides not matched to a gene: 14. CDR3 DNA sequence: TGTGCCAGTAGTAGAGTGGGACAGGCTTCAGGGGGTGAAGCTTTCTTT. This translates into CASSRVGQASGGEAFF.

The V call is TRBV4-3, the J call TRBJ2-4; no clear D gene. The CDR3 covers 15 residues. CDR1 and CDR2 (germline): LGHNA, YSLEER. The V end was cut by 4 bases, the J end by 0 bases, with 10 bases between. The CDR3 reads CASSLSILAKNIQYF. The CDR3 nucleotides read TGCGCCAGCAGCCTCAGTATCCTAGCCAAAAACATTCAGTACTTC.

The DNA for the CDR3 is TGCGCCAGCAGCTTGGGGACAGGGTTGAACCAGCCCCAGCATTTT. Translated: CASSLGTGLNQPQHF. V is TRBV5-1 and J is TRBJ1-5; 8 bases map to TRBD1. The CDR3 consists of 15 residues. Germline CDR1 reads SGHRS; CDR2 reads YFSETQ. Germline trimming cut 0 bases from V and 7 bases from J; bases unmatched to any gene: 6. The full variable domain, its missing parts supplied by reference TRBV5-1 and TRBJ1-5, is KAGVTQTPRYLIKTRGQQVTLSCSPISGHRSVSWYQQTPGQGLQFLFEYFSETQRNKGNFPGRFSGRQFSNSRSEMNVSTLELGDSALYLCASSLGTGLNQPQHFGDGTRLSIL.

This clone was seen only once. The rearrangement links TRBV7-6 to TRBJ1-3; D remains ambiguous. The CDR3 contains 16 residues. The V end was cut by 2 bases, the J end by 0 bases, with 11 bases between. Germline CDR1 is SGHVS and CDR2 is FNYEAQ. CDR3 bases: TGTGCCAGCAGCTTAAATCCAGGCTACTCTGGAAACACCATATATTTT. Translation gives CASSLNPGYSGNTIYF.

The chain has TRBV7-9 and TRBJ2-1, with 9 bases matching TRBD1. This CDR3 region has 16 residues. Trimming at V came to 1 base and at J to 1 base, leaving 2 bases not matched to a gene. Germline-derived CDR1 and CDR2 are SEHNR and FQNEAQ (reference sequence). CDR3 region: CASSLDRGLSYNEQFF. CDR3 nucleotide sequence: TGTGCCAGCAGCTTAGACAGGGGGCTTTCCTACAATGAGCAGTTCTTC.

This sequence joins TRBV2 and TRBJ1-1; D is perhaps TRBD1 (5 bases). Germline V gene data show CDR1 as SNHLY and CDR2 as FYNNEI. The V end lost 8 bases, the J end lost 3 bases, and 16 bases lay between the germline ends. This CDR3 region has 14 residues. The CDR3 loop is CASLVTRQYTEAFF. The DNA for the CDR3 is TGTGCCAGCTTGGTCACTCGACAGTACACTGAAGCTTTCTTT.

This chain connects TRBV5-1 to TRBJ2-1; TRBD2 matches at 9 bases. J lost 9 bases, V lost 0 bases, and 10 bases had no gene match. Looked up from germline, CDR1 is SGHRS and CDR2 is YFSETQ. This CDR3 comprises 16 residues. In DNA, the CDR3 is TGCGCCAGCAGCTTGGAAGGTAGCGGGGGTCTTCGTGAGCAGTTCTTC. This gives the protein CASSLEGSGGLREQFF.

The gene calls are TRBV7-2 and TRBJ1-1; tentatively, D is TRBD1 (6 bases). Germline V gene lookup returns CDR1 SGHTA and CDR2 FQGNSA. This CDR3 has 14 amino acids. V lost 2 bases and J lost 5, with 12 bases in between. CDR3 DNA: TGTGCCAGCAGCTTAAAGGCAGGGGTAACTGAAGCTTTCTTT. Translated, it gives CASSLKAGVTEAFF. Full variable domain (outside the CDR3, taken from reference TRBV7-2 and TRBJ1-1): GAGVSQSPSNKVTEKGKDVELRCDPISGHTALYWYRQSLGQGLEFLIYFQGNSAPDKSGLPSDRFSAERTGGSVSTLTIQRTQQEDSAVYLCASSLKAGVTEAFFGQGTRLTVV.

The chain couples TRBV13 to TRBJ2-1; TRBD2 might be the D (6 bases). The CDR3 loop spans 15 amino acids. CDR1 is PRHDT and CDR2 is FYEKMQ in the germline V gene (reference sequence). The V end lost 1 base, the J end lost 4 bases, and 11 bases lay between the germline ends. CDR3 sequence: CASSLESGTYNEQFF. The DNA for the CDR3 is TGTGCCAGCAGCTTAGAATCGGGGACTTACAATGAGCAGTTCTTC. Filled out from reference TRBV13 and TRBJ2-1, the complete variable domain reads AAGVIQSPRHLIKEKRETATLKCYPIPRHDTVYWYQQGPGQDPQFLISFYEKMQSDKGSIPDRFSAQQFSDYHSELNMSSLELGDSALYFCASSLESGTYNEQFFGPGTRLTVL.

This clone has a single count. The chain has TRBV6-5 and TRBJ1-1; a weak D match, TRBD1 (5 bases). Trimming stripped 10 bases from V and 0 bases from J, with 12 bases between. CDR3 length: 13 amino acids. Germline loops: CDR1 MNHEY, CDR2 SVGAGI. In DNA, the CDR3 is TGTGCCACCTCGAGGGGAGTGAACACTGAAGCTTTCTTT. Protein product: CATSRGVNTEAFF.

The chain has TRBV5-6 and TRBJ2-3, with 10 bases lining up with TRBD2. The trim removed 2 bases at V and 5 bases at J, leaving 2 bases unmatched. The CDR3 spans 14 residues. In germline, CDR1 is SGHDT, CDR2 YYEEEE. The CDR3 sequence: CASSLAGGLDTQYF. DNA for the CDR3: TGTGCCAGCAGCTTAGCGGGGGGGCTAGATACGCAGTATTTT.

The chain carries TRBV18 and TRBJ1-1; D unclear. Germline CDR1 and CDR2: KGHSH and LQKENI. Trimming took off 0 bases at V and 1 base at J, with 12 bases between the two ends. This CDR3 spans 16 amino acids. This chain's CDR3 is CASSPPSPGENTEAFF. The CDR3 nucleotides read TGTGCCAGCTCACCACCAAGCCCAGGCGAGAACACTGAAGCTTTCTTT.

V gene TRBV20-1 combines with J gene TRBJ2-5, with D uncertain. The germline CDR1 and CDR2 sequences are DFQATT and SNEGSKA (reference sequence). V lost 6 bases to trimming and J lost 6 bases, with 11 bases between them. CDR3 size: 11 residues. The CDR3 here is CSAYLSQTQYF. In nucleotides, the CDR3 is TGCAGTGCATACCTTTCGCAGACCCAGTACTTC.

The chain carries TRBV4-2 and TRBJ1-2, with D perhaps matching TRBD1 (5 bases). The germline V and J ends were trimmed by 0 bases and 8 bases, with 10 bases remaining between them. Per germline, CDR1 LGHNA and CDR2 YNFKEQ. The CDR3 consists of 13 residues. CDR3 bases: TGTGCCAGCAGCCAAGATGGTCGGGGGGGCTACACCTTC. It encodes CASSQDGRGGYTF.

This chain links TRBV25-1 with TRBJ1-5, with 8 bases that match TRBD1. V lost 5 bases and J lost 4; bases outside the gene matches: 4. This CDR3 has 14 amino acids. Germline values: CDR1 MGHDK, CDR2 SYGVNS. The CDR3 region has the DNA TGTGCCAGCAGTAAGACAGGGGCTAATCAGCCCCAGCATTTT. Its protein product is CASSKTGANQPQHF. Complete variable domain (other parts from reference TRBV25-1 and TRBJ1-5): EADIYQTPRYLVIGTGKKITLECSQTMGHDKMYWYQQDPGMELHLIHYSYGVNSTEKGDLSSESTVSRIRTEHFPLTLESARPSHTSQYLCASSKTGANQPQHFGDGTRLSIL.

By share, this clone counts as medium-sized. The CDR3 bases are TGTGCCAGCAGCACCCTACAGGGCGGGGGCACTGAAGCTTTCTTT. Translated, it gives CASSTLQGGGTEAFF. The chain couples TRBV11-2 to TRBJ1-1; tentative D call: TRBD1 (6 bases). The V gene's germline CDR1 is SGHAT and CDR2 FQNNGV. This CDR3 is built from 15 residues. Trimming stripped 5 bases from V and 4 bases from J, with 17 bases between.

The V call is TRBV6-1, the J call TRBJ1-1; D ambiguous. In germline, CDR1 is MNHNS, CDR2 SASEGT. CDR3 length: 14 amino acids. V lost 0 bases and J 1 base, leaving 6 bases between the germline ends. This chain's CDR3 is CASSEAGGNTEAFF. CDR3 in DNA: TGTGCCAGCAGTGAAGCGGGCGGGAACACTGAAGCTTTCTTT.

The gene calls are TRBV19 and TRBJ2-3, with 11 bases fitting TRBD2. This CDR3 is 17 amino acids long. Germline V gene lookup returns CDR1 LNHDA and CDR2 SQIVND (reference sequence). J lost 0 bases, V lost 5 bases, and 7 bases had no gene match. The CDR3 nucleotides read TGTGCCAGTAGTGGAAGGACTAGCGGGTTTAGCACAGATACGCAGTATTTT. Protein sequence: CASSGRTSGFSTDTQYF.

The genes are TRBV4-1 and TRBJ2-7; D gene uncertain. Germline V lookup: CDR1 MGHRA, CDR2 YSYEKL. The CDR3 is 16 amino acids. V was pared by 1 base and J by 3 bases, with 16 bases between. CDR3 loop: CASSQGAVNLNYEQYF. CDR3 DNA: TGCGCCAGCAGCCAAGGCGCGGTAAATTTAAACTACGAGCAGTACTTC.

The chain has TRBV10-3 and TRBJ2-3; TRBD1 aligns across 8 bases. Germline CDR1 is ENHRY and CDR2 is SYGVKD. This CDR3 comprises 14 residues. Trimming took 7 bases from V and 4 from J; bases not matched to a gene: 7. CDR3 in DNA: TGTGCCATCAAACCGGGACAGGCCGCAGATACGCAGTATTTT. Residues: CAIKPGQAADTQYF.

The chain couples TRBV6-5 to TRBJ1-1; perhaps TRBD1 as D (5 bases). The germline V gene has CDR1 MNHEY and CDR2 SVGAGI. V shed 8 bases and J shed 1 base, with 11 bases lying between them. The CDR3 runs to 13 residues. As DNA, the CDR3 is TGTGCCAGCTTCGGGCAGGGGAACACTGAAGCTTTCTTT. Its protein product is CASFGQGNTEAFF.

J is TRBJ1-1 and V is TRBV5-1, with TRBD1 matching 7 bases. The CDR3 consists of 14 residues. The V segment lost 4 bases and the J segment 4 bases; nucleotides outside the gene matches: 7. Per the germline V gene, CDR1 is SGHRS and CDR2 is YFSETQ. CDR3 loop: CASSSGQAVTEAFF. DNA for the CDR3: TGCGCCAGCAGCAGCGGACAGGCGGTCACTGAAGCTTTCTTT.

V and J are TRBV5-1 and TRBJ2-4; perhaps TRBD1 as D (5 bases). This CDR3 contains 13 residues. The V end lost 0 bases, the J end lost 6 bases, and 7 bases lay between the germline ends. From germline, CDR1 is SGHRS and CDR2 YFSETQ. The CDR3 DNA reads TGCGCCAGCAGCTTGGCTCAGGGAAACATTCAGTACTTC. It translates to CASSLAQGNIQYF. The variable domain in full, with the rest retrieved from reference TRBV5-1 and TRBJ2-4, is KAGVTQTPRYLIKTRGQQVTLSCSPISGHRSVSWYQQTPGQGLQFLFEYFSETQRNKGNFPGRFSGRQFSNSRSEMNVSTLELGDSALYLCASSLAQGNIQYFGAGTRLSVL.